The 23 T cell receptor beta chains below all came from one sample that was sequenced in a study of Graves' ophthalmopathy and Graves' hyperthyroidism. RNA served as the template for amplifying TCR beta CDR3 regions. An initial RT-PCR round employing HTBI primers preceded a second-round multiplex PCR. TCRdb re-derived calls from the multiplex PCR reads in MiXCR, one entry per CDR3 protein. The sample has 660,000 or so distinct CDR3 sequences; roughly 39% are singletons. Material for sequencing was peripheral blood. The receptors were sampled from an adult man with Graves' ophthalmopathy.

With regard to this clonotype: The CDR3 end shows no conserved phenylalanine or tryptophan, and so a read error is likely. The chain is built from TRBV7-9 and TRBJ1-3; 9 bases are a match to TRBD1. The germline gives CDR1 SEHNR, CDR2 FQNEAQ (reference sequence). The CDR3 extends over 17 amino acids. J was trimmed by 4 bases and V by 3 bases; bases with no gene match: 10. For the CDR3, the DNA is TGTGCCAGCAGCTTTGCCCGGACAGGGGTCCGGGGAAACACCATATATTGT. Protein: CASSFARTGVRGNTIYC.

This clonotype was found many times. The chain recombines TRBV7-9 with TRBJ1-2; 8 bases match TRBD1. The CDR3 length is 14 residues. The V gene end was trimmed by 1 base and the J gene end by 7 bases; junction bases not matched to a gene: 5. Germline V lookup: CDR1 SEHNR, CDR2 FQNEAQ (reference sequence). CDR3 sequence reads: CASSLEAGGRGYTF. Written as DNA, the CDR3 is TGTGCCAGCAGCTTAGAGGCAGGGGGCCGTGGCTACACCTTC.

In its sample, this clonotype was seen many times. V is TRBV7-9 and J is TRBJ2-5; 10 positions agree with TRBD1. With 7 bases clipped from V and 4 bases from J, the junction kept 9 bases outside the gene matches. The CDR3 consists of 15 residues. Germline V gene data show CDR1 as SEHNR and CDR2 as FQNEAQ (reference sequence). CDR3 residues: CASILPGQGGETQYF. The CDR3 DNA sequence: TGTGCCAGCATCCTCCCCGGACAGGGGGGAGAGACCCAGTACTTC.

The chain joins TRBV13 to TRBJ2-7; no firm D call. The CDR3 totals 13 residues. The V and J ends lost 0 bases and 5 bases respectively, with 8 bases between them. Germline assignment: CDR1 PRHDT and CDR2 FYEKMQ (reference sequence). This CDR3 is CASSLGRMNEQYF. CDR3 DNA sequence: TGTGCCAGCAGCTTAGGGAGAATGAACGAGCAGTACTTC.

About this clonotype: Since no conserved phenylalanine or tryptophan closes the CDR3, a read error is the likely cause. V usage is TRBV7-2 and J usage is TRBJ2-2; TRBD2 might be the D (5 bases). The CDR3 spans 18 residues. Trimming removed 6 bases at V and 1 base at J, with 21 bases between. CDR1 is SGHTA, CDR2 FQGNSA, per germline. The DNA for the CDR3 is TGTGCCAGCAGATCGCCTAGCATAGGCCCCGGGAACACCGGGGAGCTGTTTTCT. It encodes CASRSPSIGPGNTGELFS.

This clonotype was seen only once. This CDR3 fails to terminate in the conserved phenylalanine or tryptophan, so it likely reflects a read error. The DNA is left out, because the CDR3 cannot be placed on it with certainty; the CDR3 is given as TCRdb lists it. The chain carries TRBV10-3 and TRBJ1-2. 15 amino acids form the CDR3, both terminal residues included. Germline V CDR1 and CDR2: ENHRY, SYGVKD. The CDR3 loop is CAISDGRGFNYGYTL.

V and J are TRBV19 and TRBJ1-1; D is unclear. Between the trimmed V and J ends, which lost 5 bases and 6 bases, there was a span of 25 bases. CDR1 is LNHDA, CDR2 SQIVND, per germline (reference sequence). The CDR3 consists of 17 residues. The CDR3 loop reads CASSLVYPIGSRSEAFF. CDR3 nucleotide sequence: TGTGCCAGTAGTCTAGTCTACCCGATAGGTAGTAGGTCTGAAGCTTTCTTT.

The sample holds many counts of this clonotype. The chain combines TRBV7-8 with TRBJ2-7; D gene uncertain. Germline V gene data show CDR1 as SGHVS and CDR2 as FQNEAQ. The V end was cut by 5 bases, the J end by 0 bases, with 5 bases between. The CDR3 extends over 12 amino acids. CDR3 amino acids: CASSRFSYEQYF. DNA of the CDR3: TGTGCCAGCAGCCGGTTCTCCTACGAGCAGTACTTC.

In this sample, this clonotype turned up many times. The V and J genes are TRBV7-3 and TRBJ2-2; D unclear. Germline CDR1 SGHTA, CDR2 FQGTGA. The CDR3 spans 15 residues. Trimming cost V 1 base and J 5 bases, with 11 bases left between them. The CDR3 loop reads CASSLRRIPTGELFF. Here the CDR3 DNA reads TGTGCCAGCAGCTTAAGACGGATTCCGACCGGGGAGCTGTTTTTT.

The CDR3 protein is CASSYSQIRDKGRRETQYF. CDR3 DNA sequence: TGTGCCAGCAGTTACAGTCAAATCCGGGACAAGGGTCGGAGGGAGACCCAGTACTTC. The chain recombines TRBV12-3 or TRBV12-4 with TRBJ2-5; tentatively, D is TRBD1 (6 bases). The CDR3 is 19 residues long. The V end was cut by 4 bases, the J end by 5 bases, with 29 bases between.

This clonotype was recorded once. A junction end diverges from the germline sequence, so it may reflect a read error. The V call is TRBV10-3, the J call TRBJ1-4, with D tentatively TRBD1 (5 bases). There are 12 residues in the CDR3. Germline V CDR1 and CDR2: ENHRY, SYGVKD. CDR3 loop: CATSGGWEKLFF. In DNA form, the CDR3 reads TGTGCCACCAGTGGGGGTTGGGAAAAACTGTTTTTT.

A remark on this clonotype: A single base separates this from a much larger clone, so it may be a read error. CDR3 coding DNA: TGTGCCAGCAGTACCCGTAGCGGCGGGATACTCACTGAAGCTTCCTTT. The encoded protein is CASSTRSGGILTEASF. The chain has TRBV2 and TRBJ1-1; D is undetermined. The germline V gene encodes CDR1 SNHLY and CDR2 FYNNEI. The CDR3 extends over 16 amino acids.

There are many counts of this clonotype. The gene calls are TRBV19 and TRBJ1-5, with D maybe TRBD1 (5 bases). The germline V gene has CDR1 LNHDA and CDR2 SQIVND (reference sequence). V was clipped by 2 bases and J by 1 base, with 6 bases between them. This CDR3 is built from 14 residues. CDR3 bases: TGTGCCAGTAGTATACGACAGAGCAATCAGCCCCAGCATTTT. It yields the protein CASSIRQSNQPQHF. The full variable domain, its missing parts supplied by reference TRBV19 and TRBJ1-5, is DGGITQSPKYLFRKEGQNVTLSCEQNLNHDAMYWYRQDPGQGLRLIYYSQIVNDFQKGDIAEGYSVSREKKESFPLTVTSAQKNPTAFYLCASSIRQSNQPQHFGDGTRLSIL.

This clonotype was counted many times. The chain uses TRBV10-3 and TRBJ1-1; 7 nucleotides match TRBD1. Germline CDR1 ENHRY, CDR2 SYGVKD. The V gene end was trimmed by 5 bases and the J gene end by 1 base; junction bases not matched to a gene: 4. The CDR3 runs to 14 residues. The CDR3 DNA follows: TGTGCCATCAGTCCCCGGACAGGGAACACTGAAGCTTTCTTT. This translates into CAISPRTGNTEAFF.

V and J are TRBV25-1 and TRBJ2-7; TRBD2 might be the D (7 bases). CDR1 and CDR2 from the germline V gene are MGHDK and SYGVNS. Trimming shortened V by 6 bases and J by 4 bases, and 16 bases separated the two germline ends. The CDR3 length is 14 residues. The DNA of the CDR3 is TGTGCCAGCAGAGATAGGGGGGGGGAGTACGAGCAGTACTTC. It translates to CASRDRGGEYEQYF.

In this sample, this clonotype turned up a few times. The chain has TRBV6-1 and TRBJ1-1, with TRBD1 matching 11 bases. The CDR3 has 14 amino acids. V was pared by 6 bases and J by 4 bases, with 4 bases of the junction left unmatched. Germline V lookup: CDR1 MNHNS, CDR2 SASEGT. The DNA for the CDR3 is TGTGCCAGCAGATGGACAGGGGGCATCACTGAAGCTTTCTTT. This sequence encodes CASRWTGGITEAFF.

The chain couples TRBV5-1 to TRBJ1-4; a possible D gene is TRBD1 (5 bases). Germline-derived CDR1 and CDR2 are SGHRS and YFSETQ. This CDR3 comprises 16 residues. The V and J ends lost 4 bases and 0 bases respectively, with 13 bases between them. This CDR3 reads CASSQNQGATNEKLFF. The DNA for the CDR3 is TGCGCCAGCAGCCAAAACCAGGGCGCAACTAATGAAAAACTGTTTTTT.

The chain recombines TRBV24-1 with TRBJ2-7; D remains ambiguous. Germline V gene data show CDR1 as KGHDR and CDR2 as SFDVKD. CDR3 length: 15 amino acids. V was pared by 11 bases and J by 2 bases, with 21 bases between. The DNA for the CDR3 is TGTGCCAGCAGAAGAGGCATACACCTACCCTACGAGCAGTACTTC. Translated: CASRRGIHLPYEQYF.

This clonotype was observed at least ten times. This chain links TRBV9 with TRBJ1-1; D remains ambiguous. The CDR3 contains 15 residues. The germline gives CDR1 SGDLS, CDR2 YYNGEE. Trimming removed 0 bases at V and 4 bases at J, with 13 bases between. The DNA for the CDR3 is TGTGCCAGCAGCGTAGGTGGCTTTGGTATCACTGAAGCTTTCTTT. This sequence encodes CASSVGGFGITEAFF.

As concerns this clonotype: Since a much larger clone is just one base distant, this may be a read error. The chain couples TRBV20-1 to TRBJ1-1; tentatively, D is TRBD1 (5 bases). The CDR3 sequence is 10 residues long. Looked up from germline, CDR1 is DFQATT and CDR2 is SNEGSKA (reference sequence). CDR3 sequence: CSAAQALAPF. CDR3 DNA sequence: TGCAGTGCCGCACAGGCTCTGGCCCCATTT.

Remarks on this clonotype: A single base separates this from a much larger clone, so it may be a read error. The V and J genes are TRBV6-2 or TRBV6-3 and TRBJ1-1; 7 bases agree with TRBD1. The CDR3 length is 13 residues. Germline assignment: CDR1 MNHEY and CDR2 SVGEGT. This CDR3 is CASTKTGNTEASF. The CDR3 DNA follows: TGTGCCAGCACCAAGACAGGGAACACTGAAGCTTCCTTT.

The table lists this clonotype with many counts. CDR3 sequence: CASSQAKWDNYGYTF. The CDR3 bases are TGCGCCAGCAGCCAAGCGAAATGGGACAACTATGGCTACACCTTC. The V and J genes are TRBV4-1 and TRBJ1-2; TRBD1 is a possible D gene (5 bases). CDR1 and CDR2 from the germline V gene are MGHRA and YSYEKL. The CDR3 runs to 15 residues. V was cut by 1 base and J by 2 bases, with 11 bases left in between.

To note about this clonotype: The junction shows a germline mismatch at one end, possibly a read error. In DNA, the CDR3 is TGTGCCTGGAGTGTACCAGGGTTCGACTATGGCTACACCTTC. This gives the protein CAWSVPGFDYGYTF. The V and J genes are TRBV29-1 and TRBJ1-2; a possible D gene is TRBD1 (5 bases). CDR3 size: 14 residues. Germline V CDR1 and CDR2: SQVTM, ANQGSEA.